This TCR beta chain appears in the sequencing data of a study of T cell responses to AZD1222 COVID-19 vaccine. Regarding the study as a whole: Donors skewed white British and female; clonal diversity was possibly underestimated.

The table came from immunoSEQ multiplex PCR; TCRdb's copy has only in-frame clones and leaves some out. Here the sample spans more than 120,000 clones, more than 70% being singletons. After removal of 4 bases from V and 3 bases from J, the junction contained 9 bases not matched to a gene. This CDR3 is 15 amino acids long. The germline V gene has CDR1 SGHNT and CDR2 YYREEE (reference sequence). In regard to this clone: Its antigen is unidentified.

This chain joins TRBV5-4 and TRBJ2-7, with TRBD1 matching 8 bases. Sample: peripheral blood, taken 28 days after the second AZD1222 dose. This sequence originates from an adult who received the AZD1222 COVID-19 vaccine. The CDR3 DNA is TGTGCCAGCAGCCCGTCAGGGACAGGCATCTACGAGCAGTACTTC. It encodes CASSPSGTGIYEQYF.